The rows below give T cell receptor beta chains drawn from one sample of a study of OX40 agonist ivuxolimab in advanced cancers. The assay was immunoSEQ multiplex PCR, and TCRdb's table has in-frame clones only and misses some. The sample has some 30,000 clones; approximately 84% are singletons. Specimen: CD4+ or CD8+ T cells sorted from blood, collected in a trial of the OX40 agonist ivuxolimab. The receptors were sampled from an adult with an advanced solid tumor such as melanoma, head and neck, liver or kidney cancer. CDR3s include the opening cysteine and the closing phenylalanine or tryptophan. The D gene is left open where the match is weak. A clone size is listed for some rows: how often the clone was seen (once, few, many), or a class if it is expanded.

TRBD2,NA,TRBV27,TRBJ2-7,TGTGCCAGCAGTAGGGGACTAGCGAGCTACGAGCAGTACTTC,CASSRGLASYEQYF
NA,NA,TRBV28,TRBJ1-1,TGTGCCAGCAGTTTTTCCGGGGGCCTAAACACTGAAGCTTTCTTT,CASSFSGGLNTEAFF
NA,NA,TRBV12-5,TRBJ1-6,TGTGCTAGTGGTTTGGGGAGAAGGGAACCCCTCCACTTT,CASGLGRREPLHF
TRBD1,NA,TRBV10-3,TRBJ1-1,TGTGCCATCAGTGAGTGGACAGGATTAGGGACTGAAGCTTTCTTT,CAISEWTGLGTEAFF
NA,NA,TRBV19,TRBJ2-1,TGTGCCAGTAGTATCGGAGGGGGAATCTCCTACAATGAGCAGTTCTTC,CASSIGGGISYNEQFF
NA,NA,TRBV27,TRBJ1-4,TGTGCCAGCAGTTTAGGGGGGGCGCGGTGGGAAAAACTGTTTTTT,CASSLGGARWEKLFF
TRBD2,few,TRBV7-6,TRBJ2-7,TGTGCCAGCAGCTTACTCTACGGGACTAGCGGCGAACAGTACTTC,CASSLLYGTSGEQYF
NA,NA,TRBV11-2,TRBJ2-1,TGTGCCAGCAGCTTAGATGGGATAGAGTGGTACAATGAGCAGTTCTTC,CASSLDGIEWYNEQFF
TRBD2,NA,TRBV28,TRBJ2-5,TGTGCCAGCAGCCGACTAGCGGTGGGCCACCAAGAGACCCAGTACTTC,CASSRLAVGHQETQYF
NA,NA,TRBV9,TRBJ2-7,TGTGCCAGCAGCGTGAGTAGCGTCCACGAGCAGTACTTC,CASSVSSVHEQYF
NA,NA,TRBV5-4,TRBJ2-7,TGTGCCAGCAGCTCCCAGTTGGCGGACTACGAGCAGTACTTC,CASSSQLADYEQYF
NA,NA,TRBV19,TRBJ1-1,TGTGCCAGTAGTCTGGCTCCGGGAGGGACTGAAGCTTTCTTT,CASSLAPGGTEAFF
TRBD2,NA,TRBV18,TRBJ2-1,TGTGCCAGCTCACCAGGACTAGCGGGAGGTTTTGAGCAGTTCTTC,CASSPGLAGGFEQFF
TRBD1,NA,TRBV7-9,TRBJ2-1,TGTGCCAGCAGCTCACGACAGGGGGCAACCTACAATGAGCAGTTCTTC,CASSSRQGATYNEQFF
NA,NA,TRBV4-3,TRBJ2-5,TGCGCCAGCAGCCAAGAATCAGGGAGGCATTTGGAGACCCAGTACTTC,CASSQESGRHLETQYF
NA,NA,TRBV19,TRBJ1-1,TGTGCCAGTAGTATAGATCTCGCAGGGAGGAACACTGAAGCTTTCTTT,CASSIDLAGRNTEAFF
NA,NA,TRBV9,TRBJ2-7,TGTGCCAGCAGCGTAGGCCCGGGCTCCTACGAGCAGTACTTC,CASSVGPGSYEQYF
TRBD2,NA,TRBV5-1,TRBJ2-7,TGCGCCAGCAGCTTGGTAGCGGGAGGCTACGAGCAGTACTTC,CASSLVAGGYEQYF
NA,NA,TRBV5-1,TRBJ1-2,TGCGCCAGCAGCTTGGCGGCAGGTCCCCACTATGGCTACACCTTC,CASSLAAGPHYGYTF
TRBD1,once,TRBV5-6,TRBJ1-1,TGTGCCAGCAGCCTCGGGACAGGGAAGGCTTTCTTT,CASSLGTGKAFF
NA,NA,TRBV4-1,TRBJ1-5,TGCGCCAGCAGCCAAGGGGTAGGCCAGCCCCAGCATTTT,CASSQGVGQPQHF
TRBD1,few,TRBV19,TRBJ1-2,TGTGCCACTCTGACCGGGACAGGGGGCTTCTATGGCTACACCTTC,CATLTGTGGFYGYTF
TRBD1,NA,TRBV28,TRBJ1-2,TGTGCCAGCAGTCCCCTAGGGACAGTTGGCCTAAATCCTCTATACGGCTACACCTTC,CASSPLGTVGLNPLYGYTF
NA,NA,TRBV11-2,TRBJ1-4,TGTGCCAGCAGCCTTCTGGGGTCAGCAAAAGATGAAAAACTGTTTTTT,CASSLLGSAKDEKLFF
TRBD1,NA,TRBV5-1,TRBJ2-1,TGCGCCAGCAGCTTGTTCCCGGAGACAGGGGGGACTGAGCAGTTCTTC,CASSLFPETGGTEQFF
NA,once,TRBV6-6,TRBJ1-1,TGTGCCAGCAGTTCAGAGGCTGAAGCTTTCTTT,CASSSEAEAFF
NA,NA,TRBV5-1,TRBJ2-1,TGCGCCAGCAGCTTGACAGACAATGAGCAGTTCTTC,CASSLTDNEQFF
NA,NA,TRBV28,TRBJ1-4,TGTGCCAGCAGTCCCGCGGGGGAGGTGACTAATGAAAAACTGTTTTTT,CASSPAGEVTNEKLFF
NA,once,TRBV6-6,TRBJ1-2,TGTGCCAGCAGTTTCGCATATGTTAACTATGGCTACACCTTC,CASSFAYVNYGYTF
TRBD2,NA,TRBV11-2,TRBJ2-1,TGTGCCAGCAGCTTACTAGCGGGTGGGGATGAGCAGTTCTTC,CASSLLAGGDEQFF
TRBD2,NA,TRBV9,TRBJ2-1,TGTGCCAGCAGCGTAAACAAGGAGAAGCGGGAGACCTCCTACAATGAGCAGTTCTTC,CASSVNKEKRETSYNEQFF
NA,few,TRBV9,TRBJ2-2,TGTGCCAGCAGCGAACAGGGAGGTTTCGGGGAGCTGTTTTTT,CASSEQGGFGELFF
NA,NA,TRBV7-9,TRBJ1-2,TGTGCCAGCAGCTTACGCGCAGGCCTATATGGCTACACCTTC,CASSLRAGLYGYTF
NA,NA,TRBV29-1,TRBJ2-1,TGCAGCGTTCCCCAGGGGAGCTCCTACAATGAGCAGTTCTTC,CSVPQGSSYNEQFF
TRBD2,NA,TRBV6-6,TRBJ2-3,TGTGCCAGCAGTTACACTAGCGGGGAGGTGGATACGCAGTATTTT,CASSYTSGEVDTQYF
NA,NA,TRBV7-3,TRBJ1-1,TGTGCCAGCAGCTTGATAAGGCAGCGCATGAACACTGAAGCTTTCTTT,CASSLIRQRMNTEAFF
NA,NA,TRBV6-1,TRBJ2-7,TGTGCCAGCAGTGAACTCAGGGGCGGGCCCTACGAGCAGTACTTC,CASSELRGGPYEQYF
NA,NA,TRBV5-6,TRBJ1-6,TGTGCCAGCAGCTTGACAGGGTGGGATTCACCCCTCCACTTT,CASSLTGWDSPLHF
NA,NA,TRBV4-1,TRBJ2-2,TGCGCCAGCAGCCACTCGTACACCGGGGAGCTGTTTTTT,CASSHSYTGELFF
NA,NA,TRBV5-4,TRBJ2-7,TGTGCCAGCAGTCAAGATAGGAGCTCCTACGAGCAGTACTTC,CASSQDRSSYEQYF
NA,once,TRBV9,TRBJ2-1,TGTGCCAGCAGCCCCGGGACGAGGGATGAGCAGTTCTTC,CASSPGTRDEQFF
TRBD2,NA,TRBV7-3,TRBJ2-7,TGTGCCAGCAGCCCAGTCGGAGAAGGGACTAGCGTCCCATACGAGCAGTACTTC,CASSPVGEGTSVPYEQYF
TRBD1,NA,TRBV19,TRBJ2-7,TGTGCCAGTAGTATCCCGGACAGGCGGGTGACCTACGAGCAGTACTTC,CASSIPDRRVTYEQYF
TRBD2,NA,TRBV7-8,TRBJ2-5,TGTGCCAGCAGCGCCGGACTAGCGGGGATAGTACAAGAGACCCAGTACTTC,CASSAGLAGIVQETQYF
NA,NA,TRBV21-1,TRBJ2-7,TGTGCCAGCCCCCCCCCGGACAGGGCCTACTACGAGCAGTACTTC,CASPPPDRAYYEQYF
NA,few,TRBV19,TRBJ1-1,TGTGCCAGTAGTATAGCGGGGAGGGGCACTGAAGCTTTCTTT,CASSIAGRGTEAFF
NA,NA,TRBV7-6,TRBJ1-2,TGTGCCAGCAGCTTACAAGGGTTGGAAGGCTACACCTTC,CASSLQGLEGYTF
NA,NA,TRBV11-1,TRBJ2-5,TGTGCCAGCAGCTCTCCCTGGGAGACCCAGTACTTC,CASSSPWETQYF
NA,NA,TRBV10-2,TRBJ1-6,TGCGCCAGCAGTCAGGGCACCTATAATTCACCCCTCCACTTT,CASSQGTYNSPLHF
NA,many,TRBV5-5,TRBJ1-3,TGTGCCAGCAGCGAAACCTCTGGAAACACCATATATTTT,CASSETSGNTIYF
NA,NA,TRBV11-2,TRBJ2-2,TGTGCCAGCAGCGCCGGGACCTCGAACACCGGGGAGCTGTTTTTT,CASSAGTSNTGELFF
NA,NA,TRBV13,TRBJ2-5,TGTGCCAGCAGCCCAGAACCGTGGGGAGAGACCCAGTACTTC,CASSPEPWGETQYF
NA,few,TRBV11-2,TRBJ1-5,TGTGCCAGCAGCTTTACAGGACCCAATCAGCCCCAGCATTTT,CASSFTGPNQPQHF